Shown below are 9 T cell receptor beta chains from a single sample sequenced in a study of shared clonotypes between healthy human individuals. This table comes from immunoSEQ multiplex PCR, and its TCRdb copy is limited to in-frame clones, with some not included. The sample includes around 580,000 clones, 95% to 98% of them seen just once. It was CD45RO-negative cells, positively selected for CCR7, that made up naive CD8 cells, with terminally differentiated effector memory CD45RA+ cells excluded. Sample: naive CD8+ T cells sorted from blood. Receptors originate from a man aged 30 to 45 in good health.

The chain is built from TRBV27 and TRBJ1-5; 7 nucleotides line up with TRBD1. Losses at the gene ends were 3 bases for V and 5 bases for J; bases not matched to a gene: 7. Germline V CDR1 and CDR2: MNHEY, SMNVEV (reference sequence). The CDR3 consists of 15 residues. The CDR3 region has the DNA TGTGCCAGCAGTTTGCGGGACAGTCCTTATCAGCCCCAGCATTTT. Amino acids: CASSLRDSPYQPQHF.

The sample holds one count of this clone. The chain carries TRBV7-2 and TRBJ2-3; 12 nucleotides match TRBD2. The germline V gene has CDR1 SGHTA and CDR2 FQGNSA. J lost 6 bases, V lost 1 base, and 8 bases had no gene match. This CDR3 spans 17 amino acids. CDR3 amino acids: CASSLVGLAGGEDTQYF. The CDR3 DNA sequence: TGTGCCAGCAGCTTAGTTGGTCTAGCGGGAGGGGAGGATACGCAGTATTTT.

This sequence joins TRBV30 and TRBJ2-1; 9 bases line up with TRBD1. In germline, CDR1 is GTSNPN, CDR2 SVGIG (reference sequence). The V and J ends lost 3 bases and 0 bases, in that order; junction bases with no gene match: 6. The CDR3 contains 16 residues. CDR3 coding DNA: TGTGCCTGGAGAGGGGGACAGGGACGCTCCTACAATGAGCAGTTCTTC. It is translated as CAWRGGQGRSYNEQFF.

V and J are TRBV2 and TRBJ2-7, with 7 bases matching TRBD1. V lost 7 bases to trimming and J lost 4 bases; unmatched junction nucleotides: 4. This CDR3 contains 12 residues. Germline-derived CDR1 and CDR2 are SNHLY and FYNNEI. The CDR3 loop reads CASKGGRYEQYF. The CDR3 bases are TGTGCCAGCAAAGGGGGCAGATACGAGCAGTACTTC.

This clone showed up just a few times. The V call is TRBV28, the J call TRBJ1-1; D perhaps matches TRBD1 (6 bases). The CDR3 runs to 16 residues. Trimming pared 5 bases from V and 7 bases from J, leaving 23 bases between. Germline CDR1 reads MDHEN; CDR2 reads SYDVKM. The CDR3 here is CASSPVPHSGANEAFF. CDR3 sequence (DNA): TGTGCCAGCAGTCCCGTACCCCATTCAGGGGCCAATGAAGCTTTCTTT.

The chain links TRBV9 to TRBJ2-3; D is undetermined. Germline CDR1 reads SGDLS; CDR2 reads YYNGEE. Between the trimmed V and J ends, which lost 4 bases and 2 bases, there was a span of 8 bases. This CDR3 contains 13 residues. The CDR3 DNA is TGTGCCAGCAGCTCCCGTCCCACAGATACGCAGTATTTT. Protein product: CASSSRPTDTQYF.

This clone appeared once. The J gene is TRBJ2-3, the V gene TRBV18, with D hard to call. The CDR3 totals 14 residues. Germline loops: CDR1 KGHSH, CDR2 LQKENI. Trimming removed 0 bases at V and 4 bases at J, with 8 bases between. The CDR3 loop reads CASSPPNVSDTQYF. The DNA of the CDR3 is TGTGCCAGCTCACCACCCAATGTATCAGATACGCAGTATTTT.

About this clone: At the DNA level, this CDR3 is encoded by other sequences in the same sample as well. The J gene is TRBJ2-7, the V gene TRBV7-9; 8 bases map to TRBD1. Trimming at V came to 5 bases and at J to 3 bases, leaving 6 bases not matched to a gene. Looked up from germline, CDR1 is SEHNR and CDR2 is FQNEAQ (reference sequence). The CDR3 totals 14 residues. DNA for the CDR3: TGTGCCAGCAGCCCACCCGGGACAGGCTACGAGCAGTACTTC. Its protein is CASSPPGTGYEQYF. Variable domain in full (rest from reference TRBV7-9 and TRBJ2-7): DTGVSQNPRHKITKRGQNVTFRCDPISEHNRLYWYRQTLGQGPEFLTYFQNEAQLEKSRLLSDRFSAERPKGSFSTLEIQRTEQGDSAMYLCASSPPGTGYEQYFGPGTRLTVT.

J is TRBJ2-7 and V is TRBV4-3; D remains unclear. This CDR3 comprises 16 residues. The V gene's germline CDR1 is LGHNA and CDR2 YSLEER. V was trimmed by 2 bases and J by 2 bases, leaving 16 bases between them. The CDR3 loop is CASSQRTRPPTYEQYF. In DNA, the CDR3 is TGCGCCAGCAGCCAAAGGACCCGACCTCCTACCTACGAGCAGTACTTC.